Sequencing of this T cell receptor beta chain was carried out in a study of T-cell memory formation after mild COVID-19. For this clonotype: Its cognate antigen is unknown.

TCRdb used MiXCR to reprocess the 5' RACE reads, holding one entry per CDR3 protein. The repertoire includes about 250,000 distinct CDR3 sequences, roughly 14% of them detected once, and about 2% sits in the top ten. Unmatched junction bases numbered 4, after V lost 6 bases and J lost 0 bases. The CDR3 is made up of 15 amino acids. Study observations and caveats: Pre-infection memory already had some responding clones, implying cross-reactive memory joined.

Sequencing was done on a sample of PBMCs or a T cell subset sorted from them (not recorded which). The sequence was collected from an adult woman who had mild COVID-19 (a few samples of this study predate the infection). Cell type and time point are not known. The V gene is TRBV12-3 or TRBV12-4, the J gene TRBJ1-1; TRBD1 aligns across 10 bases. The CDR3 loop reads CASRTTGGLNTEAFF. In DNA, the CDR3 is TGTGCCAGCAGAACGACAGGGGGCTTGAACACTGAAGCTTTCTTT.